One sample yielded the 32 T cell receptor beta chains listed below, sequenced in a study of CD8 T cells in ankylosing spondylitis. Via MiXCR, TCRdb re-called the 5' RACE reads, giving one row per CDR3 protein. The data contain hundreds of thousands of distinct CDR3 sequences, approximately 9% of them singletons. The sequencing input was blood, either unsorted or a sorted T cell fraction (not recorded which). The origin of the receptors is a male donor with ankylosing spondylitis or in good health (not recorded which).

This clonotype was found many times. The gene calls are TRBV29-1 and TRBJ2-6; the D is unclear. Germline loops: CDR1 SQVTM, CDR2 ANQGSEA. The CDR3 loop spans 13 amino acids. Trimming pared 5 bases from V and 0 bases from J, leaving 5 bases between. The CDR3 reads CSVQSSGANVLTF. The CDR3 bases are TGCAGCGTTCAGAGCTCTGGGGCCAACGTCCTGACTTTC.

The rearrangement links TRBV7-2 to TRBJ1-5; 7 nucleotides match TRBD1. J lost 11 bases, V lost 5 bases, and 12 bases had no gene match. This CDR3 has 14 amino acids. Germline V gene sequence: CDR1 SGHTA, CDR2 FQGNSA. CDR3 nucleotides: TGTGCCAGCAGCCCAAGAGGGGGCCCACGGGCCCAGCATTTT. Amino acids: CASSPRGGPRAQHF.

This clonotype was observed at least ten times. The chain couples TRBV12-3 or TRBV12-4 to TRBJ1-2, with unresolved D. The CDR3 spans 12 residues. Trimming left V 6 bases short and J 8 bases short, with 13 bases between. CDR3 DNA sequence: TGTGCCAGCAGCCACAGAAATGGGGGCTACACCTTC. Residues: CASSHRNGGYTF.

This clonotype appeared many times. This chain joins TRBV11-2 and TRBJ2-1; a weak D match, TRBD1 (6 bases). This CDR3 spans 12 amino acids. Germline values: CDR1 SGHAT, CDR2 FQNNGV. Trimming removed 1 base from V and 9 bases from J, with 7 bases in between. CDR3 amino acids: CASSLGGGEQFF. The CDR3 DNA follows: TGTGCCAGCAGCTTAGGAGGGGGTGAGCAGTTCTTC.

The table lists this clonotype with many counts. The chain is built from TRBV20-1 and TRBJ1-1; a weak D match, TRBD1 (5 bases). The CDR3 consists of 15 residues. Germline-derived CDR1 and CDR2 are DFQATT and SNEGSKA (reference sequence). Trimming pared 3 bases from V and 0 bases from J, leaving 14 bases between. DNA for the CDR3: TGCAGTGCTAGGGGACTGGGGGGTATGAACACTGAAGCTTTCTTT. It is translated as CSARGLGGMNTEAFF.

The gene calls are TRBV5-5 and TRBJ2-7, with D tentatively TRBD1 or TRBD2 (5 bases each). CDR3 length: 17 amino acids. Germline CDR1 and CDR2: SGHKS and YYEKEE (reference sequence). Deletions cut 3 bases from V and 5 bases from J, with 24 bases between. In DNA, the CDR3 is TGTGCCAGCAGCTCCTCGGGACGCCTCTTGGATAAGAACGAGCAGTACTTC. Translation gives CASSSSGRLLDKNEQYF.

This clonotype has at least ten counts. The chain employs TRBV5-8 and TRBJ1-5; D is unclear. V shed 3 bases and J shed 2 bases, with 12 bases lying between them. This CDR3 is 15 amino acids long. The germline V gene encodes CDR1 SGHTS and CDR2 YDEGEE. The CDR3 reads CASSSRIYGNQPQHF. The CDR3 coding sequence is TGTGCCAGCAGCTCCAGGATCTATGGCAATCAGCCCCAGCATTTT.

This clonotype turned up a few times. The chain combines TRBV11-2 with TRBJ1-1, with TRBD1 as a possible D gene (6 bases). CDR3 size: 15 residues. Germline values: CDR1 SGHAT, CDR2 FQNNGV. V was trimmed by 2 bases and J by 11 bases, leaving 21 bases between them. CDR3 loop: CASSLSIDRGGAAFF. The CDR3 DNA reads TGTGCCAGCAGCTTAAGTATTGATCGGGGGGGGGCCGCTTTCTTT. The variable domain in full, with the rest retrieved from reference TRBV11-2 and TRBJ1-1, is EAGVAQSPRYKIIEKRQSVAFWCNPISGHATLYWYQQILGQGPKLLIQFQNNGVVDDSQLPKDRFSAERLKGVDSTLKIQPAKLEDSAVYLCASSLSIDRGGAAFFGQGTRLTVV.

This clonotype was seen ten or more times. The chain joins TRBV19 to TRBJ2-2; the D is unclear. This CDR3 comprises 16 residues. Germline CDR1 and CDR2: LNHDA and SQIVND (reference sequence). The V end was cut by 5 bases, the J end by 3 bases, with 16 bases between. This CDR3 reads CASSPWTGVDTGELFF. The CDR3 bases are TGTGCCAGTAGTCCGTGGACGGGTGTTGACACCGGGGAGCTGTTTTTT.

In this sample, this clonotype turned up many times. The chain joins TRBV20-1 to TRBJ1-2; 9 nucleotides align to TRBD1. CDR3 length equals 12 residues. Germline V gene sequence: CDR1 DFQATT, CDR2 SNEGSKA (reference sequence). J lost 10 bases, V lost 5 bases, and 8 bases had no gene match. CDR3 sequence reads: CSAPGTGKVYTF. CDR3 nucleotide sequence: TGCAGTGCTCCCGGGACAGGGAAAGTCTACACCTTC.

This clonotype was observed at least ten times. The chain employs TRBV10-3 and TRBJ2-7; 7 bases are shared with TRBD1. This CDR3 region has 13 residues. The germline V gene encodes CDR1 ENHRY and CDR2 SYGVKD. The J segment lost 2 bases and the V segment lost 10 bases, leaving 8 bases of the junction unmatched. This CDR3 is CATSLDRAYEQYF. DNA of the CDR3: TGTGCCACCAGCCTCGACAGGGCCTACGAGCAGTACTTC.

This clonotype was picked up many times. The V gene is TRBV5-1, the J gene TRBJ1-1; D possibly corresponds to TRBD1 (5 bases). This CDR3 is built from 15 residues. V gave up 0 bases and J gave up 1 base, with 10 bases separating them. From germline, CDR1 is SGHRS and CDR2 YFSETQ. CDR3 coding DNA: TGCGCCAGCAGCTTGGGGGGACGGGGGAACACTGAAGCTTTCTTT. Protein product: CASSLGGRGNTEAFF.

The chain joins TRBV7-8 to TRBJ2-3; 8 bases align to TRBD2. Germline assignment: CDR1 SGHVS and CDR2 FQNEAQ. The length of the CDR3 is 12 residues. V shed 5 bases and J 14 bases; nucleotides not matched to a gene: 9. CDR3 protein: CASSASGGPGYF. DNA of the CDR3: TGTGCCAGCAGCGCCAGCGGGGGCCCTGGGTATTTT.

This clonotype was seen a few times. The genes are TRBV20-1 and TRBJ2-5, with D possibly being TRBD2 (5 bases). Germline V lookup: CDR1 DFQATT, CDR2 SNEGSKA (reference sequence). The CDR3 runs to 16 residues. V gave up 0 bases and J gave up 3 bases, with 17 bases separating them. The CDR3 DNA sequence: TGCAGTGCTAGAGAGGCGGAAGGGCGGGTTGAAGAGACCCAGTACTTC. This translates into CSAREAEGRVEETQYF.

This clonotype has a count of ten or more. The chain is built from TRBV5-1 and TRBJ2-5; D ambiguous. Trimming took off 0 bases at V and 1 base at J, with 7 bases between the two ends. This CDR3 is 14 amino acids long. Germline V lookup: CDR1 SGHRS, CDR2 YFSETQ. The CDR3 spells CASSLVGSQETQYF. The CDR3 DNA reads as TGCGCCAGCAGCTTGGTGGGATCCCAAGAGACCCAGTACTTC.

V gene TRBV5-1 combines with J gene TRBJ2-1; 7 bases agree with TRBD1. The trim removed 0 bases at V and 5 bases at J, leaving 2 bases unmatched. There are 14 residues in the CDR3. Germline CDR1 and CDR2: SGHRS and YFSETQ. CDR3 bases: TGCGCCAGCAGCTTGGAACAGGGGAACAATGAGCAGTTCTTC. Translation: CASSLEQGNNEQFF.

This clonotype was seen ten or more times. The V call is TRBV29-1, the J call TRBJ1-1; no clear D. The CDR3 sequence is 12 residues long. Germline lookup yields CDR1 SQVTM and CDR2 ANQGSEA. The ends were cut back, 4 bases at V and 4 bases at J, with 10 bases in the middle. Here the CDR3 reads CSVAWGSTEAFF. CDR3 bases: TGCAGCGTTGCTTGGGGATCCACTGAAGCTTTCTTT.

As regards this clonotype: This may stem from a read error, because a much larger clone lies one nucleotide away. The chain couples TRBV19 to TRBJ1-6, with TRBD1 matching 8 bases. This CDR3 is built from 14 residues. Germline loops: CDR1 LNHDA, CDR2 SQIVND (reference sequence). The CDR3 sequence is CGSNSQGDNSPLHF. In nucleotides, the CDR3 is TGTGGCAGTAACTCACAGGGGGACAATTCACCCCTCCACTTT.

This chain connects TRBV3-1 to TRBJ2-1; the D is unclear. From germline, CDR1 is LGHDT and CDR2 YNNKEL (reference sequence). The ends were cut back, 4 bases at V and 12 bases at J, with 22 bases in the middle. The CDR3 covers 15 residues. In nucleotides, the CDR3 is TGTGCCAGCAGCCTAGGCCAACACGCTGGTTCTTCGCAGTTCTTC. Protein product: CASSLGQHAGSSQFF.

For this clonotype: A much larger clone lies one base from this, so it may be a read error. The V gene is TRBV20-1, the J gene TRBJ2-7, with 13 bases that match TRBD2. Germline V CDR1 and CDR2: DFQATT, SNEGSKA (reference sequence). The CDR3 runs 14 residues. Here the CDR3 reads CSAELAGGSSEQYF. The CDR3 nucleotides read TGCAGTGCTGAACTAGCGGGAGGGTCCTCCGAGCAGTACTTC.

Ten or more counts support this clonotype. The J gene is TRBJ1-3, the V gene TRBV7-6, with unresolved D. The CDR3 spans 15 residues. The germline V and J ends were trimmed by 1 base and 0 bases, with 7 bases remaining between them. The germline gives CDR1 SGHVS, CDR2 FNYEAQ. CDR3 protein: CASSLDNLSGNTIYF. Here the CDR3 DNA reads TGTGCCAGCAGCTTAGACAACCTCTCTGGAAACACCATATATTTT. The whole variable domain, filled in from reference TRBV7-6 and TRBJ1-3, reads GAGVSQSPRYKVTKRGQDVALRCDPISGHVSLYWYRQALGQGPEFLTYFNYEAQQDKSGLPNDRFSAERPEGSISTLTIQRTEQRDSAMYRCASSLDNLSGNTIYFGEGSWLTVV.

At least ten counts were recorded for this clonotype. The chain carries TRBV5-6 and TRBJ2-7; D is undetermined. The CDR3 spans 13 residues. Trimming pared 0 bases from V and 5 bases from J, leaving 9 bases between. Germline CDR1 and CDR2: SGHDT and YYEEEE. The CDR3 loop reads CASSLGLGDEQYF. In DNA, the CDR3 is TGTGCCAGCAGCTTGGGACTGGGCGACGAGCAGTACTTC. The full variable domain, completed using reference TRBV5-6 and TRBJ2-7, is DAGVTQSPTHLIKTRGQQVTLRCSPKSGHDTVSWYQQALGQGPQFIFQYYEEEERQRGNFPDRFSGHQFPNYSSELNVNALLLGDSALYLCASSLGLGDEQYFGPGTRLTVT.

This clonotype appeared many times. The rearrangement uses TRBV3-1 and TRBJ1-1; TRBD1 might be the D (6 bases). The CDR3 spans 14 residues. The V gene lost 1 base and the J gene lost 0 bases, with 6 bases spanning the gap. Germline V gene lookup returns CDR1 LGHDT and CDR2 YNNKEL (reference sequence). CDR3 DNA sequence: TGTGCCAGCAGCCAAGGGACAGTGAACACTGAAGCTTTCTTT. Its protein product is CASSQGTVNTEAFF. Based on the CDR3 plus reference TRBV3-1 and TRBJ1-1, the full variable domain is DTAVSQTPKYLVTQMGNDKSIKCEQNLGHDTMYWYKQDSKKFLKIMFSYNNKELIINETVPNRFSPKSPDKAHLNLHINSLELGDSAVYFCASSQGTVNTEAFFGQGTRLTVV.

This clonotype was seen a handful of times. This rearrangement joins TRBV7-8 to TRBJ2-7; D not resolved. The CDR3 sequence is 15 residues long. V was trimmed by 1 base and J by 2 bases, leaving 12 bases between them. The V gene's germline CDR1 is SGHVS and CDR2 FQNEAQ. In DNA, the CDR3 is TGTGCCAGCAGCTTAGAGAGGTGGACCGCCTACGAGCAGTACTTC. Translated: CASSLERWTAYEQYF. The whole variable domain, filled in from reference TRBV7-8 and TRBJ2-7, reads GAGVSQSPRYKVAKRGQDVALRCDPISGHVSLFWYQQALGQGPEFLTYFQNEAQLDKSGLPSDRFFAERPEGSVSTLKIQRTQQEDSAVYLCASSLERWTAYEQYFGPGTRLTVT.

Note on this clonotype: At one of its ends the junction is not consistent with the germline gene, which may arise from a read error. J is TRBJ2-1 and V is TRBV7-2; unclear D gene. This CDR3 has 12 amino acids. In germline, CDR1 is SGHTA, CDR2 FQGNSA. DNA of the CDR3: TGTGCCAGCAGCCCCTCGGGCAGCCAAGGGATCTTC. Protein product: CASSPSGSQGIF.

This clonotype was observed at least ten times. The V gene is TRBV29-1, the J gene TRBJ2-2, with D tentatively TRBD2 (5 bases). CDR1 SQVTM and CDR2 ANQGSEA come from the germline V gene. Trimming shortened V by 3 bases and J by 4 bases, and 9 bases separated the two germline ends. The CDR3 length is 13 residues. Written as DNA, the CDR3 is TGCAGCGTTGATCGGGGTGGCACCGGGGAGCTGTTTTTT. It yields the protein CSVDRGGTGELFF.

This clonotype was counted ten times or more. This rearrangement joins TRBV5-1 to TRBJ2-3; a weak D match, TRBD1 (6 bases). The V end was cut by 4 bases, the J end by 4 bases, with 10 bases between. The CDR3 is 13 amino acids. Germline V gene data show CDR1 as SGHRS and CDR2 as YFSETQ. The DNA of the CDR3 is TGCGCCAGCAGCCCAGGGGCCCCAGATACGCAGTATTTT. Encoded protein: CASSPGAPDTQYF.

Many counts were recorded for this clonotype. This chain links TRBV6-2 or TRBV6-3 with TRBJ1-2; no clear D gene. Trimming shortened V by 5 bases and J by 4 bases, and 14 bases separated the two germline ends. The CDR3 length is 14 residues. The germline gives CDR1 MNHEY, CDR2 SVGEGT. Written as DNA, the CDR3 is TGTGCCAGCAGTCCGACGAGGGAGGTCTATGGCTACACCTTC. Protein: CASSPTREVYGYTF.

The chain's CDR3 is CSASPSGRAPGELFF. In DNA form, the CDR3 reads TGCAGTGCTAGTCCCAGCGGGAGGGCCCCCGGGGAGCTGTTTTTT. This sequence joins TRBV20-1 and TRBJ2-2, with 10 bases aligning to TRBD2. Germline V CDR1 and CDR2: DFQATT, SNEGSKA (reference sequence). J gave up 6 bases and V 3 bases, and 7 bases lay outside the gene matches. This CDR3 region has 15 residues.

This clonotype was counted at least ten times. V and J are TRBV5-6 and TRBJ2-1; D may be TRBD1 (5 bases). CDR3 size: 16 residues. The germline V gene encodes CDR1 SGHDT and CDR2 YYEEEE. V lost 4 bases, J lost 5 bases, and 19 bases lay in between. The CDR3, as DNA: TGTGCCAGCAGCCACGGAATTGGGTGGACAAACAATGAGCAGTTCTTC. It is translated as CASSHGIGWTNNEQFF. Full variable domain (rest looked up from reference TRBV5-6 and TRBJ2-1): DAGVTQSPTHLIKTRGQQVTLRCSPKSGHDTVSWYQQALGQGPQFIFQYYEEEERQRGNFPDRFSGHQFPNYSSELNVNALLLGDSALYLCASSHGIGWTNNEQFFGPGTRLTVL.

Many counts were recorded for this clonotype. The J gene is TRBJ1-5, the V gene TRBV5-1; no reliable D call. Trimming pared 5 bases from V and 4 bases from J, leaving 10 bases between. The CDR3 has 13 amino acids. Germline-derived CDR1 and CDR2 are SGHRS and YFSETQ. The CDR3 DNA is TGCGCCAGCAGTTCGGACCTGAATCAGCCCCAGCATTTT. Translation gives CASSSDLNQPQHF.

This clonotype was seen many times. V usage is TRBV6-2 or TRBV6-3 and J usage is TRBJ2-7, with D maybe TRBD1 (6 bases). This CDR3 is 15 amino acids long. In germline, CDR1 is MNHEY, CDR2 SVGEGT. Deletions cut 5 bases from V and 7 bases from J, with 21 bases between. CDR3 bases: TGTGCCAGCAGTGGCCCGTTCAGGGGTGGAGTGGAGCAGTACTTC. It codes for CASSGPFRGGVEQYF.